This T cell receptor beta chain was observed in a study of OX40 agonist ivuxolimab in advanced cancers. At the level of the whole study: Ivuxolimab was a fully human IgG2 agonistic monoclonal antibody targeting the costimulatory receptor OX40 (CD134). Intravenous ivuxolimab was administered to patients every 2 weeks at six dose levels: 0.01, 0.1, 0.3, 1.5, 3 and 10 mg/kg. Among the approximately 50 dose-escalation patients, around 19 had hepatocellular carcinoma, around 15 melanoma, 9 renal cell carcinoma and 9 head and neck cancer. The dose-escalation cohort was about 83% male with a mean age of around 64 years, ranging from roughly 23 to 79. Prior anti-PD-1, anti-PD-L1 or anti-CTLA-4 therapy was permitted, and checkpoint inhibitors had been received by about 36% of dose-escalation patients. Partial responses occurred in three dose-escalation patients: two with cutaneous melanoma and one with hepatocellular carcinoma. The point of sequencing TCRbeta in the periphery was to test whether ivuxolimab changed TCR sequence diversity and drove clonal T-cell expansion. The monotherapy dose-escalation portion (N of about 49 patients) of the phase I ivuxolimab trial is reported in the paper. The research as a whole found: Antigen specificity was not determined for the clonally expanded peripheral T cells. Low levels of normalized T-cell clonal expansion were also seen in some patients who did not respond. At doses of 0.1 to 3.0 mg/kg, clonal expansion of both CD4+ and CD8+ blood T cells was observed from baseline to week 6. In the 0.1-3.0 mg/kg groups, partial responders were among the patients with the lowest normalized peripheral clonal expansion, particularly in CD8+ T cells. After ivuxolimab, more expanded clones were found on average in CD8+ T cells than in CD4+ T cells.

Based on the germline V gene, the CDR1 and CDR2 sequences are MRHNA and SNTAGT. The CDR3, from cysteine to phenylalanine, totals 13 residues. Only the CDR3 part of the read is kept: 39 bases, read in frame from the first base. V is shortened by 6 bases, J by 4 bases, and the region joining them spans 12 bases. Patients with a history of autoimmune disease or receiving systemic immunosuppression were excluded from the trial. In every dose cohort, peripheral blood was drawn for TCR sequencing at baseline, cycle 4 day 1, and cycle 7 day 1. The samples were taken from a phase I, first-in-human, multicenter, open-label dose-escalation trial of ivuxolimab. Adults with locally advanced or metastatic melanoma, renal cell, hepatocellular, or head and neck squamous cell carcinoma were enrolled in the trial. Before TCR sequencing, CD4+ T cells and CD8+ T cells were sorted from peripheral blood as separate populations.

Genomic DNA was isolated from the sorted cells so that the TCRbeta CDR3 region could be sequenced. The immunoSEQ Assay was used to sequence the TCRbeta CDR3 regions. Not all clones reach the TCRdb copy of this immuneACCESS table, which keeps in-frame sequences only. Checked studies attribute under half of the gap to unresolved V genes and leave the rest unexplained. This sample gives about 90,000 clones in total; around 89% of them show up just once. The top ten constitute around 0.16% of the sample. On this clone itself: Its antigen remains undetermined. No base-level quality is on record; no much larger clone is a single base apart.

Source: CD4+ or CD8+ T cells sorted from blood, taken in a trial of the OX40 agonist ivuxolimab. This TCR was sampled from an adult with an advanced solid tumor such as melanoma, head and neck, liver or kidney cancer. Recombination linked TRBV6-4 to TRBJ1-2, with the identity of the D gene unclear. The CDR3 protein is CASSPSGFYGYTF. The DNA reads as follows: TGTGCCAGCAGCCCTTCCGGCTTCTATGGCTACACCTTC.